This is a list of T cell receptor beta chains from one sample in a study of T cell repertoires in cytomegalovirus infection. TCRdb called the reads again in MiXCR, with one record for every CDR3 protein. Here the sample spans 230,000 or so distinct CDR3 sequences, about 17% being singletons. The material sequenced was CD8+ T cells from PBMCs. The receptors derive from a human donor in good health (CMV status not recorded). Some clones in this sample may be carry-over from other donors' samples. Both conserved end residues are part of each CDR3. A D gene is named only where the DNA matches it firmly. Expanded clones get a size class; other rows say once, few or many, or leave the size out.

few 13 TRBJ1-1 NA TRBV20-1 TGCAGTGCTCCAACCGACATGAACACTGAAGCTTTCTTT CSAPTDMNTEAFF
few 15 TRBJ2-1 TRBD2 TRBV18 TGTGCCAGCTCGCTTACTAGCGGGGGGCTGAATGAGCAGTTCTTC CASSLTSGGLNEQFF
many 14 TRBJ1-2 NA TRBV19 TGTGCCAGTAGTATACGGGGAGGGAGTTATGGCTACACCTTC CASSIRGGSYGYTF
NA 16 TRBJ2-1 NA TRBV4-1 TGCGCCAGCAGCCAAGAATGGCAGGGTGAGATCAATGAGCAGTTCTTC CASSQEWQGEINEQFF
NA 17 TRBJ2-4 NA TRBV28 TGTGCCAGCAGTTTTAGCCCCCCGACAGGAACCAAAAACATTCAGTACTTC CASSFSPPTGTKNIQYF
few 16 TRBJ2-1 TRBD2 TRBV5-6 TGTGCCAGCAGCTGGGGTAGCGGGGGCACGTACAATGAGCAGTTCTTC CASSWGSGGTYNEQFF
NA 15 TRBJ1-2 NA TRBV27 TGTGCCAGCAGTTTATCCGGACACTCATTTAATGGCTACACCTTC CASSLSGHSFNGYTF
few 14 TRBJ1-1 NA TRBV12-3/TRBV12-4 TGTGCCAGCAGTTTCAGGCCGTTGAACACTGAAGCTTTCTTT CASSFRPLNTEAFF
NA 16 TRBJ1-4 TRBD1 TRBV7-9 TGTGCCAGCAGCGATCTCACCGGGACAGAAAATGAAAAACTGTTTTTT CASSDLTGTENEKLFF
NA 14 TRBJ2-7 NA TRBV7-2 TGTGCCAGCAGCTTAAGGACAGAGAAGGTCGAGCAGTACTTC CASSLRTEKVEQYF
NA 15 TRBJ1-1 TRBD1 TRBV6-5 TGTGCCAGCAGTTTGGCTGGGGACAGCAACACTGAAGCTTTCTTT CASSLAGDSNTEAFF
many 15 TRBJ2-1 TRBD1 TRBV7-6 TGTGCCAGCAGCTTAGCTGGGACAGATTACAATGAGCAGTTCTTC CASSLAGTDYNEQFF
many 16 TRBJ2-7 NA TRBV7-8 TGTGCCAGCAGCTTTCTTCTCGGGGTTAAATCCTACGAGCAGTACTTC CASSFLLGVKSYEQYF
few 15 TRBJ1-1 NA TRBV29-1 TGCAGCGTTTCTATGGGCGCCCTAAAAAACACTGAAGCTTTCTTT CSVSMGALKNTEAFF
few 17 TRBJ2-2 TRBD2 TRBV9 TGTGCCAGCAGCGCCCGAGCCGCGGGGGACTACACCGGGGAGCTGTTTTTT CASSARAAGDYTGELFF
NA 12 TRBJ1-1 NA TRBV20-1 TGCAGTGCCGTGGTACCTGAGACTGAAGCTTTCTTT CSAVVPETEAFF
many 15 TRBJ2-7 TRBD1 TRBV7-6 TGTGCCAGCAGCTTGGGACAGGGGTTTGCCGACGAGCAGTACTTC CASSLGQGFADEQYF
many 14 TRBJ2-7 NA TRBV5-5 TGTGCCAGCAGCTTGACCTCAGTAACCTACGAGCAGTACTTC CASSLTSVTYEQYF
many 15 TRBJ2-7 TRBD1 TRBV7-6 TGTGCCAGCAGCGCGGGGACAGGGTCTTCCTACGAGCAGTACTTC CASSAGTGSSYEQYF
NA 15 TRBJ2-5 TRBD2 TRBV20-1 TGCAGTGCTAGAGTTAGCGGGGGGATCTGGGAGACCCAGTACTTC CSARVSGGIWETQYF
NA 14 TRBJ2-7 NA TRBV5-1 TGCGCCAGCAGCCCCGGGGTGGTCTCCTACGAGCAGTACTTC CASSPGVVSYEQYF
NA 17 TRBJ2-5 TRBD2 TRBV11-2 TGTGCCAGCAGCCCCGGGCCTCTAGCGGGGGGGAAAGAGACCCAGTACTTC CASSPGPLAGGKETQYF
NA 20 TRBJ1-3 NA TRBV4-3 TGCGCCAGCAGCCAAGATCTTTCGGCAGGGGACTTTTTCACGGGAAACACCATATATTTT CASSQDLSAGDFFTGNTIYF
NA 17 TRBJ2-6 NA TRBV5-4 TGTGCCAGCAACTTCGGAGGAGGAGGGGCTGGGGCCAACGTCCTGACTTTC CASNFGGGGAGANVLTF
few 16 TRBJ1-2 NA TRBV7-9 TGTGCCAGCAGCCCACCCGGGTTGGCAGCTAACTATGGCTACACCTTC CASSPPGLAANYGYTF
NA 15 TRBJ2-3 TRBD1 TRBV12-3/TRBV12-4 TGTGCCGGCAGGGAGGACAGGGACGACACAGATACGCAGTATTTT CAGREDRDDTDTQYF
NA 11 TRBJ2-7 NA TRBV3-1 TGTGCCAGCAGCCGGCAGTTCGAGCAGTACTTC CASSRQFEQYF
NA 15 TRBJ2-7 TRBD2 TRBV19 TGTGCCAGTAGTATGTCGGGGGGGAGCTCCTACGAGCAGTACTTC CASSMSGGSSYEQYF
few 14 TRBJ2-4 NA TRBV5-5 TGTGCCAGCAGCTTGGATAGTGGGATCAACATTCAGTACTTC CASSLDSGINIQYF
NA 15 TRBJ2-5 TRBD1 TRBV7-6 TGTGCCAGCAGCTTAGTCGCCCAGGGGGCGTTGAACCAGTACTTC CASSLVAQGALNQYF
few 18 TRBJ2-7 TRBD1 TRBV4-3 TGCGCCAGCAGCCACGGGCCCGGGACAGGGGACAGCTCCTACGAGCAGTACTTC CASSHGPGTGDSSYEQYF
many 13 TRBJ1-1 NA TRBV7-8 TGTGCCAGCAGCAGCAGGGAGAACACTGAAGCTTTCTTT CASSSRENTEAFF
many 15 TRBJ1-5 NA TRBV12-3/TRBV12-4 TGTGCCAGCAGCCAAGGATATTATAGCAATCAGCCCCAGCATTTT CASSQGYYSNQPQHF
NA 11 TRBJ1-1 NA TRBV29-1 TGCAGCGTTCCTTTCGGCACTGAAGCTTTCTTT CSVPFGTEAFF
many 13 TRBJ2-7 NA TRBV28 TGTGCCAGCAGTTTTCTGGGAATCTACGAGCAGTACTTC CASSFLGIYEQYF